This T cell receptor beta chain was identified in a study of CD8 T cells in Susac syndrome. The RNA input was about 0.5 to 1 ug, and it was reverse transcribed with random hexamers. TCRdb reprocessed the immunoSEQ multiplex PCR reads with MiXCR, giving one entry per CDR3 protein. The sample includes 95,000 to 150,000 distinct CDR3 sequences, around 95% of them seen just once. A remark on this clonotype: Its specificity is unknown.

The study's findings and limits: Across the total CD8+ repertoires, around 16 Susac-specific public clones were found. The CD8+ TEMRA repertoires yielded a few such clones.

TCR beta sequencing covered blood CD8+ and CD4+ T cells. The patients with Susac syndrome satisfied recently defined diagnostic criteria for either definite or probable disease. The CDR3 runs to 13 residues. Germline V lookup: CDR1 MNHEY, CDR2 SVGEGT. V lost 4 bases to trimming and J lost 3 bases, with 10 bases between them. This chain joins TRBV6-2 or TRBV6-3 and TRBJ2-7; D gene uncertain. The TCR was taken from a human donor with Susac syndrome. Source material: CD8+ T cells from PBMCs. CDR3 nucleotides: TGTGCCAGCAGTTCGGGCCCGAGCTACGAGCAGTACTTC. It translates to CASSSGPSYEQYF.